This T cell receptor (beta chain) was found in a study of beta chain features in type 1 diabetes. Whole-study results and caveats: The naive, central memory and Treg TCRB repertoires of patients appeared to be more similar to one another than those of healthy donors.

Trimming left V 1 base short and J 3 bases short, with 7 bases between. The CDR3 covers 13 residues. Germline CDR1 and CDR2: SGHRS and YFSETQ. Expressed TCRB transcripts were sequenced because the isolated RNA had all been reverse transcribed beforehand. Measured with immunoSEQ multiplex PCR; TCRdb has only the in-frame clones, and not every one. This table holds about 110,000 clones, approximately 37% found once. The table lists this clone with a count of one. The antigen is unknown. The receptor was isolated from a woman under 30 in good health. Sequences were obtained from stem cell memory CD4+ T cells from blood. The chain recombines TRBV5-1 with TRBJ1-1; D is undetermined. The CDR3 DNA is TGCGCCAGCAGCTTGTTGAGGGACACTGAAGCTTTCTTT. Translating gives CASSLLRDTEAFF.